What follows are 9 T cell receptor beta chains derived from one specimen sequenced in a study of blood T cells in healthy people across ages (dated by TCRdb to between 2015 and 2017). The library relied on 5' RACE. For sequencing, an Illumina HiSeq 2500 was employed. A second PCR of roughly 6 to 11 cycles was performed with a sample-barcoded 5' primer and a J-beta primer mix. The raw public data were reprocessed by TCRdb itself: fastp quality trimming at Q25, MiXCR clonotype calling, in-frame beta chains only. Every entry covers one CDR3 protein and lists the most common genes and DNA from its rows. Here the sample has 800,000 to 1,000,000 distinct CDR3 sequences; around 48% occur a single time. Clones ranked in the top ten supply roughly an eighth of the sample. Sequencing used blood. The receptors were sampled from a man aged 25-40 years in good health.

This clonotype was recorded many times. V usage is TRBV29-1 and J usage is TRBJ2-6; 11 bases are shared with TRBD1. The trim removed 5 bases at V and 0 bases at J, leaving 3 bases unmatched. The CDR3 is 16 amino acids. Germline CDR1 is SQVTM and CDR2 is ANQGSEA. CDR3 sequence reads: CSVPGTGGSGANVLTF. CDR3 bases: TGCAGCGTTCCCGGGACAGGGGGCTCTGGGGCCAACGTCCTGACTTTC.

This CDR3 reads CASSLKIWGTGGSVNTEAFF. As DNA, the CDR3 is TGCGCCAGCAGCCTAAAGATCTGGGGGACAGGGGGTTCCGTGAACACTGAAGCTTTCTTT. The rearrangement links TRBV4-1 to TRBJ1-1; the match to TRBD1 covers 11 bases. This CDR3 comprises 20 residues. CDR1 is MGHRA and CDR2 is YSYEKL in the germline V gene. V shed 4 bases, J shed 0 bases, and the junction held 16 bases outside the gene matches.

The V call is TRBV5-1, the J call TRBJ2-7; D might be TRBD2 (5 bases). Germline values: CDR1 SGHRS, CDR2 YFSETQ. V was cut by 4 bases and J by 5 bases, with 16 bases left in between. This CDR3 contains 14 residues. CDR3 DNA: TGCGCCAGCAGCGCGGTGGTATCGGGGAACGAGCAGTACTTC. Encoded protein: CASSAVVSGNEQYF.

The chain carries TRBV9 and TRBJ1-2, with 11 bases fitting TRBD1. The germline V gene has CDR1 SGDLS and CDR2 YYNGEE. The CDR3 spans 15 residues. V lost 3 bases to trimming and J lost 6 bases; unmatched junction nucleotides: 7. The CDR3 protein is CASSEGQGVAHGYTF. In DNA, the CDR3 is TGTGCCAGCAGCGAGGGACAGGGGGTCGCCCATGGCTACACCTTC.

The chain carries TRBV30 and TRBJ1-5, with D perhaps TRBD1 (5 bases). This CDR3 contains 13 residues. Trimming removed 2 bases at V and 3 bases at J, with 8 bases between. The germline V gene has CDR1 GTSNPN and CDR2 SVGIG (reference sequence). CDR3 sequence reads: CAWSTGLNQPQHF. The CDR3 coding sequence is TGTGCCTGGAGTACGGGACTCAATCAGCCCCAGCATTTT.

This clonotype has a count of ten or more. The rearrangement uses TRBV7-2 and TRBJ1-5, with D unclear. CDR1 is SGHTA and CDR2 is FQGNSA in the germline V gene. CDR3 length equals 14 residues. V gave up 2 bases and J gave up 4 bases, with 9 bases separating them. CDR3: CASSLMGGNQPQHF. CDR3 in DNA: TGTGCCAGCAGCTTAATGGGAGGGAATCAGCCCCAGCATTTT.

This clonotype was observed a few times. J is TRBJ2-7 and V is TRBV9; 9 bases align to TRBD1. V lost 4 bases and J lost 2; bases outside the gene matches: 10. The CDR3 contains 16 residues. Germline assignment: CDR1 SGDLS and CDR2 YYNGEE. The CDR3: CASSPRGTGPTYEQYF. The CDR3 nucleotides are TGTGCCAGCAGCCCCCGGGGGACAGGGCCTACCTACGAGCAGTACTTC. Using reference TRBV9 and TRBJ2-7 for the parts outside the CDR3, the full variable domain is DSGVTQTPKHLITATGQRVTLRCSPRSGDLSVYWYQQSLDQGLQFLIQYYNGEERAKGNILERFSAQQFPDLHSELNLSSLELGDSALYFCASSPRGTGPTYEQYFGPGTRLTVT.

This rearrangement joins TRBV27 to TRBJ2-5, with no clear D. The CDR3 sequence is 15 residues long. Trimming took 4 bases from V and 5 from J, leaving 17 bases between them. The germline V gene has CDR1 MNHEY and CDR2 SMNVEV (reference sequence). CDR3 residues: CASSSYLGDWETQYF. The CDR3 DNA sequence: TGTGCCAGCAGTTCATACCTTGGGGATTGGGAGACCCAGTACTTC.

The chain's CDR3 is CASSLTLTEAFF. The CDR3, as DNA: TGTGCCAGCAGTTTAACTCTCACTGAAGCTTTCTTT. The chain is built from TRBV12-3 or TRBV12-4 and TRBJ1-1; no clear D. This CDR3 has 12 amino acids. V was trimmed by 2 bases and J by 4 bases, leaving 5 bases between them.